The clone carrying this T cell receptor beta chain was seen repeatedly, ten times or more. The sample originates from a study of T-cell reconstitution after alpha-beta-depleted transplantation in children. A library of TCRbeta sequences, prepared with unique molecular identifiers, was generated. In TCRdb, the PCR reads were re-called with MiXCR into one record per CDR3 protein. This sample yields about 400,000 distinct CDR3 sequences, of which about 14% are seen a single time; approximately 4.2% belongs to the top ten. Germline CDR1 is SGHNT and CDR2 is YYREEE (reference sequence). V shed 5 bases and J 0 bases; nucleotides not matched to a gene: 3. The CDR3 covers 15 residues.

The source is a human donor who donated a stem cell graft to a child with Fanconi anemia. The rearrangement uses TRBV5-4 and TRBJ2-3; TRBD2 agrees at 10 bases. This specimen was PBMCs, taken from the stem cell graft. The CDR3 DNA sequence: TGTGCCAGCAGTTCGGGACTAGCGAGCACAGATACGCAGTATTTT. Residues: CASSSGLASTDTQYF.